Sequencing of this T cell receptor beta chain was carried out in a study of T cells after yellow fever vaccination. The study, taken as a whole, reports: The booster saw the reappearance of most primary-vaccination clones (roughly 97% CD4, about 85% CD8). One caveat is that FACS-sorted repertoires could contain abundant clonotypes contaminating from the bulk population.

Germline trimming cut 6 bases from V and 0 bases from J; bases unmatched to any gene: 5. Germline V gives CDR1 SGHTA, CDR2 FQGNSA. There are 15 residues in the CDR3. For this clonotype: What it binds is unknown.

TCRdb itself ran the 5' RACE reads through MiXCR, one entry per CDR3 protein. The data contain around 590,000 distinct CDR3 sequences, over 9% of them singletons. The chain carries TRBV7-2 and TRBJ2-1, with 7 bases aligning to TRBD1. Sequenced material: PBMCs, taken on the day of the yellow fever booster vaccination. The TCR originated in a man in his thirties or forties who received the YFV17D yellow fever vaccine. The DNA for the CDR3 is TGTGCCAGCAGACGACAGGGCTACTCCTACAATGAGCAGTTCTTC. It encodes CASRRQGYSYNEQFF.